This T cell receptor (beta chain) was captured in a study of OX40 agonist ivuxolimab in advanced cancers. Germline assignment: CDR1 KGHSH and CDR2 LQKENI. This CDR3 comprises 17 residues. Trimming cost V 4 bases and J 0 bases, with 15 bases left between them. Here immunoSEQ multiplex PCR was the method, and the copy in TCRdb shows in-frame clones only, minus some. The sample carries over 85,000 clones, around 84% recorded once. This specimen was CD4+ or CD8+ T cells sorted from blood, taken in a trial of the OX40 agonist ivuxolimab. This TCR derives from an adult with an advanced solid tumor such as melanoma, head and neck, liver or kidney cancer. The V gene is TRBV18, the J gene TRBJ2-2; tentatively, D is TRBD1 or TRBD2 (6 bases each). The CDR3 region has the DNA TGTGCCAGCTCACAACTCGAAAGGGGGGCGAACACCGGGGAGCTGTTTTTT. Translating it yields CASSQLERGANTGELFF. The full variable domain, completed using reference TRBV18 and TRBJ2-2, is NAGVMQNPRHLVRRRGQEARLRCSPMKGHSHVYWYRQLPEEGLKFMVYLQKENIIDESGMPKERFSAEFPKEGPSILRIQQVVRGDSAAYFCASSQLERGANTGELFFGEGSRLTVL.